The rows below give T cell receptor beta chains drawn from one sample of a study of blood T cell repertoires in COVID-19. Profiled with immunoSEQ multiplex PCR; TCRdb holds only in-frame clones, not every one. Found here are roughly 340,000 clones, about nine tenths of them singletons; the top ten hold approximately 7.4%. The specimen was peripheral blood. These receptors were collected from a woman in her seventies with COVID-19, enrolled during active disease. Each CDR3 is given with its conserved first and last residue. D genes are given only for firm matches.

J	V	D	length	CDR3
TRBJ1-2	TRBV3-1/TRBV3-2	.	14	CASSRIQGADGYTF
TRBJ2-7	TRBV19	TRBD2	15	CASSIQTSGAYEQYF
TRBJ1-2	TRBV7-9	.	16	CASSLSLMGARYGYTF
TRBJ1-5	TRBV5-8	.	16	CASTRKTGYSNQPQHF
TRBJ1-1	TRBV24-1	TRBD1	17	CATSRDRGLKENTEAFF
TRBJ1-1	TRBV5-6	.	12	CASSLGQTEAFF
TRBJ1-2	TRBV29-1	.	13	CSVEDRTGYGYTF
TRBJ2-3	TRBV24-1	TRBD2	16	CATSDLAGGPVDTQYF
TRBJ2-3	TRBV24-1	.	14	CATSVGTGTDTQYF
TRBJ1-3	TRBV12-5	.	14	CASGLQGARNTIYF
TRBJ2-1	TRBV4-2	TRBD2	16	CANSHSGTSTENEQFF
TRBJ1-1	TRBV5-4	.	14	CASSSRNKDTEAFF
TRBJ1-2	TRBV19	.	16	CASSRILQGGGYGYTF
TRBJ1-2	TRBV2	TRBD1	14	CASIGTGGNYGYTF
TRBJ1-2	TRBV5-1	.	13	CASSSGDVDGYTF
TRBJ2-7	TRBV11-2	TRBD2	15	CASGPEGLAGREQYF
TRBJ1-5	TRBV27	TRBD1	15	CASSTRTGSNQPQHF
TRBJ2-5	TRBV6-5	TRBD1	14	CASSYSDRGETQYF
TRBJ2-1	TRBV5-1	TRBD1	15	CASSAIPGQGDEQFF
TRBJ1-1	TRBV29-1	.	12	CSPTGRGTEAFF
TRBJ2-3	TRBV2	.	13	CASSEALLRTQYF
TRBJ1-1	TRBV11-2	TRBD1	15	CASSSYRGPPTEAFF
TRBJ2-5	TRBV2	.	14	CASSERQGQETQYF
TRBJ2-1	TRBV6-5	TRBD1	14	CASSYSTGVNEQFF
TRBJ2-1	TRBV10-3	.	17	CAISDSWGVSSYNEQFF
TRBJ1-6	TRBV6-5	TRBD1	15	CASSYDGTVNSPLHF
TRBJ2-5	TRBV12-3/TRBV12-4	.	13	CASSSNRRETQYF
TRBJ1-3	TRBV11-2	.	14	CASSLAQGGNTIYF
TRBJ1-1	TRBV24-1	.	14	CATSDATGSTEAFF
TRBJ2-5	TRBV7-6	.	13	CASSLIPGETQYF
TRBJ2-1	TRBV7-2	.	13	CASSYKEGSEQFF
TRBJ2-7	TRBV10-3	.	15	CAISESLGAPYEQYF
TRBJ2-1	TRBV6-5	.	14	CASTPRSSYNEQFF
TRBJ1-6	TRBV27	.	15	CASSPWTLMNSPLHF
TRBJ2-3	TRBV10-1	TRBD1	13	CASSRDRSDTQYF
TRBJ2-7	TRBV30	.	14	CAWSVLEGGLEQYF
TRBJ2-3	TRBV3-1/TRBV3-2	TRBD2	14	CASSQEGWRGGVYF
TRBJ2-3	TRBV5-1	.	13	CASSAGRGDTQYF
TRBJ2-5	TRBV3-1/TRBV3-2	TRBD1	15	CASSQSPQGEKTQYF